This is a list of T cell receptor beta chains from one sample in a study of blood T cell repertoires in COVID-19. TCRdb keeps only in-frame clones here, not all; method: immunoSEQ multiplex PCR. Here the sample spans around 140,000 clones, about 87% being singletons. The sequencing sample was made of peripheral blood. The receptors derive from a man aged 45-65 years with active COVID-19. The CDR3 runs from the conserved cysteine through the conserved F or W. A D gene is named only where the DNA matches it firmly. Expanded clones are given a class, and other clones once, few, many or no size at all.

cdr3_aa	cdr3_nt	v_call	clone_size	d_call	j_call
CASSPYPQGTQYF	TGTGCCAGCAGCCCCTACCCACAGGGAACCCAGTACTTC	TRBV7-2	.	.	TRBJ2-5
CAWNLGQMNTEAFF	TGTGCCTGGAACTTAGGACAGATGAACACTGAAGCTTTCTTT	TRBV30	.	.	TRBJ1-1
CASSLGGLSYEQYF	TGTGCCAGCAGCTTAGGCGGGTTGTCCTACGAGCAGTACTTC	TRBV7-8	few	.	TRBJ2-7
CACLGRGIISGANVLTF	TGTGCCTGCTTGGGTCGGGGTATAATTTCTGGGGCCAACGTCCTGACTTTC	TRBV30	.	.	TRBJ2-6
CASSQDPENGYTF	TGTGCCAGCAGCCAAGATCCCGAGAATGGCTACACCTTC	TRBV3-1/TRBV3-2	.	.	TRBJ1-2
CASSWGTGAPYEQYF	TGCGCCAGCAGCTGGGGGACAGGGGCCCCCTACGAGCAGTACTTC	TRBV5-1	.	TRBD1	TRBJ2-7
CASSLEGVPYGYTF	TGTGCCAGCAGCTTGGAAGGGGTTCCCTATGGCTACACCTTC	TRBV5-5	.	.	TRBJ1-2
CASGSDTWTGVDGYTF	TGTGCTAGTGGTTCCGACACCTGGACAGGGGTGGATGGCTACACCTTC	TRBV12-5	.	TRBD1	TRBJ1-2
CASSLDSEAFF	TGTGCCAGCAGCTTAGACTCTGAAGCTTTCTTT	TRBV7-9	.	.	TRBJ1-1
CASTQNREGGYTF	TGTGCCAGCACACAAAACAGGGAGGGTGGCTACACCTTC	TRBV7-2	few	.	TRBJ1-2
CAITPGTDTQYF	TGTGCCATCACGCCCGGTACAGATACGCAGTATTTT	TRBV10-3	.	.	TRBJ2-3
CASSTGQGAVGYTF	TGTGCCAGCAGTACGGGACAGGGGGCAGTTGGCTACACCTTC	TRBV6-5	.	TRBD1	TRBJ1-2
CASSSGINRVLYNEQFF	TGTGCCAGCAGCTCCGGAATCAACAGGGTTCTATACAATGAGCAGTTCTTC	TRBV7-9	.	.	TRBJ2-1
CASRLPVAGGPQETQYF	TGTGCAAGTCGCCTCCCGGTAGCGGGGGGGCCCCAAGAGACCCAGTACTTC	TRBV12-2	.	.	TRBJ2-5
CASSPGIANEKLFF	TGTGCCAGCAGCCCGGGGATAGCTAATGAAAAACTGTTTTTT	TRBV7-9	.	.	TRBJ1-4
CASSYAVAYEQYF	TGTGCCAGCAGCTACGCGGTCGCCTACGAGCAGTACTTC	TRBV7-9	.	.	TRBJ2-7
CASSLLAPGIVGEAFF	TGTGCCAGCTCCCTCTTGGCCCCAGGGATAGTCGGTGAAGCTTTCTTT	TRBV18	once	.	TRBJ1-1
CSVAQGLDEQYF	TGCAGCGTGGCACAGGGGTTAGACGAGCAGTACTTC	TRBV29-1	.	TRBD1	TRBJ2-7
CASSVRGVIYNEQFF	TGTGCCAGCAGCGTTCGGGGAGTAATCTACAATGAGCAGTTCTTC	TRBV9	few	.	TRBJ2-1
CASSLEWRLAGGSRETQYF	TGTGCCAGCAGCTTAGAATGGAGGCTAGCGGGGGGGAGTCGGGAGACCCAGTACTTC	TRBV7-8	.	TRBD2	TRBJ2-5
CASSPDLTSGGHDEQFF	TGTGCCAGCTCACCCGACCTGACTAGCGGGGGGCACGATGAGCAGTTCTTC	TRBV18	.	TRBD2	TRBJ2-1
CASSLPSSPLHF	TGCGCCAGCAGCTTGCCTAGTTCACCCCTCCACTTT	TRBV5-1	few	.	TRBJ1-6
CASSAGTPSYEQYF	TGTGCCAGCAGCGCCGGGACACCTTCCTACGAGCAGTACTTC	TRBV28	.	.	TRBJ2-7
CSGRTKETQYF	TGCAGTGGGAGGACTAAAGAGACCCAGTACTTC	TRBV20-1	once	.	TRBJ2-5
CASSLTGGNTIYF	TGTGCCAGCAGCCTTACCGGGGGAAACACCATATATTTT	TRBV3-1/TRBV3-2	.	.	TRBJ1-3
CASSGTGGLGAYNEQFF	TGCGCCAGCAGCGGGACGGGGGGGCTGGGGGCCTACAATGAGCAGTTCTTC	TRBV4-1	.	TRBD2	TRBJ2-1
CASSLTGGNEKLFF	TGCGCCAGCAGCTTGACAGGGGGAAATGAAAAACTGTTTTTT	TRBV5-1	.	TRBD1	TRBJ1-4
CASSSGQGSYEQYF	TGTGCCAGCAGCTCGGGACAGGGCTCCTACGAGCAGTACTTC	TRBV7-9	.	TRBD1	TRBJ2-7
CASSRGDHYGYTF	TGTGCCAGCAGCCGAGGTGATCACTATGGCTACACCTTC	TRBV5-5	.	.	TRBJ1-2
CASSLFGQGLNQPQHF	TGTGCCAGCAGTTTATTTGGTCAAGGACTCAATCAGCCCCAGCATTTT	TRBV28	.	.	TRBJ1-5
CASSRQGSGNTIYF	TGTGCCAGTAGTCGACAGGGTTCTGGAAACACCATATATTTT	TRBV19	.	TRBD1	TRBJ1-3
CASSLLPTGGRLYEQYF	TGTGCCAGCAGCCTACTACCAACAGGGGGAAGGCTCTACGAGCAGTACTTC	TRBV27	.	TRBD1	TRBJ2-7
CASSPGQGINQPQHF	TGTGCCAGCAGTCCGGGACAGGGGATCAATCAGCCCCAGCATTTT	TRBV6-2/TRBV6-3	.	TRBD1	TRBJ1-5
CASSGAGVGELFF	TGTGCCAGCAGTGGAGCCGGGGTGGGGGAGCTGTTTTTT	TRBV6-1	.	.	TRBJ2-2
CAISESLSLLQPGQGARNEQFF	TGTGCCATCAGTGAGTCCTTGTCGCTTCTTCAACCGGGACAGGGGGCGCGTAATGAGCAGTTCTTC	TRBV10-3	once	TRBD1	TRBJ2-1
CASSFPPGQTNSPLHF	TGTGCCAGCAGTTTCCCTCCGGGACAGACGAATTCACCCCTCCACTTT	TRBV6-6	.	TRBD1	TRBJ1-6
CATRAEYDNYGYTF	TGTGCCACCCGAGCGGAGTATGATAACTATGGCTACACCTTC	TRBV10-3	.	.	TRBJ1-2
CASRRPGDTDTQYF	TGTGCCAGCAGAAGACCGGGGGACACAGATACGCAGTATTTT	TRBV6-5	.	.	TRBJ2-3
CASSLKETQYF	TGTGCCAGCAGCCTAAAAGAGACCCAGTACTTC	TRBV2	.	.	TRBJ2-5
CASSLGRGILGNQPQHF	TGTGCCAGCAGCTTGGGGCGGGGGATTCTTGGCAATCAGCCCCAGCATTTT	TRBV7-9	.	.	TRBJ1-5
CATSRGGQFWGRHEQYF	TGTGCCACCAGCAGAGGGGGACAGTTTTGGGGTAGGCACGAGCAGTACTTC	TRBV15	.	TRBD1	TRBJ2-7
CASKRGYSNQPQHF	TGTGCCAGTAAGCGGGGCTATAGCAATCAGCCCCAGCATTTT	TRBV19	.	.	TRBJ1-5
CAWSVGGGGSPLHF	TGTGCCTGGAGTGTTGGGGGAGGAGGTTCACCCCTCCACTTT	TRBV30	few	.	TRBJ1-6
CASSPRQGTDTQYF	TGCGCCAGCAGCCCACGACAGGGGACAGATACGCAGTATTTT	TRBV5-1	once	TRBD1	TRBJ2-3
CASGGGGPTGELFF	TGTGCTAGTGGTGGCGGGGGACCCACCGGGGAGCTGTTTTTT	TRBV12-5	.	TRBD2	TRBJ2-2
CASSLRGTGALSTTEAFF	TGCGCCAGCAGCCTCAGGGGGACAGGGGCCCTTTCGACCACTGAAGCTTTCTTT	TRBV4-1	.	TRBD1	TRBJ1-1